This record looks at one T cell receptor beta chain sequence and its context. Repertoires were generated with immunoSEQ multiplex PCR, while TCRdb's copy carries only in-frame clones and drops some. The sample records about 100,000 clones, around 86% being singletons. The CDR3 is 15 amino acids. The V end was cut by 4 bases, the J end by 1 base, with 13 bases between. Germline loops: CDR1 LNHDA, CDR2 SQIVND (reference sequence). The data were obtained in a study of blood T cell repertoires in COVID-19. The rearrangement uses TRBV19 and TRBJ2-5; D may be TRBD1 (6 bases). The sample was peripheral blood. The clonotype comes from an older woman with acute or convalescent COVID-19. The CDR3 sequence is CASSTPQGRQETQYF. For the CDR3, the DNA is TGTGCCAGTAGTACCCCGCAGGGGCGCCAAGAGACCCAGTACTTC.